Here is one TCR beta chain with its context. The antigen is unknown. Germline V gives CDR1 LNHNV, CDR2 YYDKDF (reference sequence). Trimming left V 3 bases short and J 3 bases short, with 14 bases between. This CDR3 region has 15 residues. The data were obtained in a study of T-cell reconstitution after alpha-beta-depleted transplantation in children. Whole-study results and caveats: Where some patients showed high TCRbeta diversity at day 60, it came from recipient T cells and thymic progenitors that had survived. One year post-transplant, T-cell counts and diversity were largely derived from T cells produced anew. Expanded graft clones numbering several hundred reportedly gave rise to alpha-beta T cells about two months after transplant.

TCRbeta library construction was performed incorporating unique molecular identifiers. Each CDR3 protein gets one entry after TCRdb re-called the PCR reads with MiXCR. The table lists 800,000 to 1,000,000 distinct CDR3 sequences, about 26% of them singletons. The sequenced sample was PBMCs, mostly from graft donor cells, obtained 360 days after TCRalphabeta/CD19-depleted stem cell transplant. This chain joins TRBV15 and TRBJ2-5, with a tentative D call TRBD1 (5 bases). The receptor's source is a boy under three years old who had a stem cell transplant for SCID, so the T cells may come from the graft donor. The CDR3 sequence: CATSRVGQIKETQYF. CDR3 sequence (DNA): TGTGCCACCAGCAGGGTGGGGCAGATAAAAGAGACCCAGTACTTC.